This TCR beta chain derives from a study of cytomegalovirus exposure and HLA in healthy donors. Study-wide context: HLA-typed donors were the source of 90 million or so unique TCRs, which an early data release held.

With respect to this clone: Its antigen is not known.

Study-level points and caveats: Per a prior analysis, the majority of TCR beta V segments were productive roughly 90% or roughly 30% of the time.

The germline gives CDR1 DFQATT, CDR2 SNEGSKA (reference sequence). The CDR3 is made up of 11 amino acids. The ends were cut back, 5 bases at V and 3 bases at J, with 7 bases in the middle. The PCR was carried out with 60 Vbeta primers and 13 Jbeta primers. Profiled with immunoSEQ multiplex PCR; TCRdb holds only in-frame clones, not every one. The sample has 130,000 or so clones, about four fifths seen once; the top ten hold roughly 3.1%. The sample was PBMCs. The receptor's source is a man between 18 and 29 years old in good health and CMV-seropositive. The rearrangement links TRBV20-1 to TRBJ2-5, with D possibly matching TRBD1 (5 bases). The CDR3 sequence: CSAAREETQYF. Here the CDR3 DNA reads TGCAGTGCTGCCAGGGAAGAGACCCAGTACTTC.